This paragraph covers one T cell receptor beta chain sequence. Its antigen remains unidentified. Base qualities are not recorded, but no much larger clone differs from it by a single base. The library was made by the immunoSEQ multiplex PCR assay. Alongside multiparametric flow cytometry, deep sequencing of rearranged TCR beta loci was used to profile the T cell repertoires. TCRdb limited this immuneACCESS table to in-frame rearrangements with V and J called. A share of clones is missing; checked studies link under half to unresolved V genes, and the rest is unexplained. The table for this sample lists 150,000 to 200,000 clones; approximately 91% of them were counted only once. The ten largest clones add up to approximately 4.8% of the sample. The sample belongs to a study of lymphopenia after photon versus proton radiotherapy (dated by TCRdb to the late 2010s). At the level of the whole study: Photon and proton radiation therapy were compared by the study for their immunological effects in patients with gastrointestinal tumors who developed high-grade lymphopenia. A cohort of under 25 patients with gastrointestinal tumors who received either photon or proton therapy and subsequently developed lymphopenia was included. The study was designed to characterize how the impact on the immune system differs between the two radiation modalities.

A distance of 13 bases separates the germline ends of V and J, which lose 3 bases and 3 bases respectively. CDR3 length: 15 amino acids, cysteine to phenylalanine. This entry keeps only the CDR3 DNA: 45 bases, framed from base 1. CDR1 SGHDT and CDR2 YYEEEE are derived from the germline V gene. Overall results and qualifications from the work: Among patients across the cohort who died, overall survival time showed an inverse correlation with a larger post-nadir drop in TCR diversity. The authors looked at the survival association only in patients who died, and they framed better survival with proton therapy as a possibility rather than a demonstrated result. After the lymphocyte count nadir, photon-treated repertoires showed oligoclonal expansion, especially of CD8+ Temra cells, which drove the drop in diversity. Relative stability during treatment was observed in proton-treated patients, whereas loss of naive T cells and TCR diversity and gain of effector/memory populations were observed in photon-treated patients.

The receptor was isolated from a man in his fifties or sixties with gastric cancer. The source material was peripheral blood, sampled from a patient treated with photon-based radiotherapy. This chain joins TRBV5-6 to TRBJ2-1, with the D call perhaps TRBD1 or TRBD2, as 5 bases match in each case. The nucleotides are TGTGCCAGCAGCTCCTGGGGGATTATCTACAATGAGCAGTTCTTC. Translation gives CASSSWGIIYNEQFF.